These 18 T cell receptor beta chains originate from one sample sequenced in a study of T cells expressing NK-cell markers. Reanalyzing the 5' RACE reads, TCRdb keeps one entry per CDR3 protein, without DNA. This repertoire includes about 540,000 distinct CDR3 sequences. The sequenced sample consisted of blood T cells: a sorted CD56 or NKG2C T cell subset, CD4+ or CD8+ T cells, or bulk PBMC T cells (not recorded which). The source is a man between 18 and 35 years old in good health.

The chain carries TRBV20-1 and TRBJ2-7; TCRdb gives TRBD2 as the D gene, but with no DNA this cannot be confirmed. The CDR3 runs 14 residues. Germline assignment: CDR1 DFQATT and CDR2 SNEGSKA (reference sequence). The CDR3 loop reads CSAQRRASSYEQYF.

The chain combines TRBV9 with TRBJ2-1; as DNA is missing, the TRBD2 call by TCRdb cannot be tested. CDR3 size: 17 residues. Looked up from germline, CDR1 is SGDLS and CDR2 is YYNGEE. The CDR3 region is CASSVDPTSGRANEQFF. Full variable domain (missing parts from reference TRBV9 and TRBJ2-1): DSGVTQTPKHLITATGQRVTLRCSPRSGDLSVYWYQQSLDQGLQFLIQYYNGEERAKGNILERFSAQQFPDLHSELNLSSLELGDSALYFCASSVDPTSGRANEQFFGPGTRLTVL.

The V gene is TRBV5-1, the J gene TRBJ1-4. The germline gives CDR1 SGHRS, CDR2 YFSETQ. CDR3 length: 13 amino acids. This chain's CDR3 is CASKQSPNEKLFF.

The rearrangement joins TRBV18 to TRBJ1-4. The CDR3 totals 20 residues. Looked up from germline, CDR1 is KGHSH and CDR2 is LQKENI. The CDR3 sequence is CASSRVSGRMDSTTNEKLFF.

J is TRBJ1-2 and V is TRBV20-1; TCRdb reports TRBD1, a call that lacks DNA to check it against. Germline CDR1 DFQATT, CDR2 SNEGSKA (reference sequence). CDR3 length equals 15 residues. CDR3 in amino acids: CSARDVSQGDYGYTF.

The V and J genes are TRBV10-3 and TRBJ2-5. Looked up from germline, CDR1 is ENHRY and CDR2 is SYGVKD. This CDR3 contains 14 residues. The CDR3 spells CAISESVGGETQYF.

The chain uses TRBV7-2 and TRBJ1-1; TCRdb proposes TRBD1, but this gene call is untestable without DNA. CDR1 and CDR2 from the germline V gene are SGHTA and FQGNSA. The CDR3 is 15 amino acids. The CDR3 protein is CASSLAHRMNTEAFF.

The J gene is TRBJ2-3, the V gene TRBV20-1; TCRdb outputs TRBD2, but without DNA this stays unchecked. The CDR3 is made up of 17 amino acids. Germline-derived CDR1 and CDR2 are DFQATT and SNEGSKA (reference sequence). CDR3 residues: CSAPARPWTQSTDTQYF.

The rearrangement links TRBV11-1 to TRBJ2-1; no DNA is available, so the TRBD2 call from TCRdb remains unchecked. The germline CDR1 and CDR2 sequences are SGHAT and FQDESV (reference sequence). The CDR3 has 15 residues. CDR3 amino acids: CASGGLTSEGVEQFF.

This rearrangement joins TRBV5-4 to TRBJ1-1. Germline V gene sequence: CDR1 SGHNT, CDR2 YYREEE (reference sequence). The CDR3 is 14 residues long. CDR3 residues: CASRPSGYRSEAFF.

This chain links TRBV18 with TRBJ2-7; with no DNA, the TCRdb D assignment of TRBD1 cannot be verified. The germline V gene has CDR1 KGHSH and CDR2 LQKENI. This CDR3 has 13 residues. Here the CDR3 reads CASSPGTVSEQYF.

V and J are TRBV29-1 and TRBJ2-5. The germline gives CDR1 SQVTM, CDR2 ANQGSEA. The CDR3 loop spans 11 amino acids. The CDR3 reads CSVLQEETQYF.

The V call is TRBV7-2, the J call TRBJ1-6; TCRdb indicates TRBD1, and absent DNA this call remains unverified. The CDR3 spans 15 residues. Germline CDR1 and CDR2: SGHTA and FQGNSA. CDR3: CASSIQGQRNSPLHF.

The gene calls are TRBV27 and TRBJ2-2; TCRdb indicates TRBD2, and absent DNA this call remains unverified. Germline loops: CDR1 MNHEY, CDR2 SMNVEV (reference sequence). This CDR3 region has 15 residues. This CDR3 reads CASSFVAGEPGELFF.

The chain carries TRBV12-3 or TRBV12-4 and TRBJ2-3. The length of the CDR3 is 15 residues. CDR3 amino acids: CASSPATITHDTQYF.

The chain is built from TRBV6-1 and TRBJ2-4; TCRdb designates TRBD2, a call that cannot be tested without DNA. CDR1 and CDR2 (germline): MNHNS, SASEGT. This CDR3 has 17 residues. The CDR3 sequence is CASSPFGRALRGSIQYF.

The V call is TRBV12-3 or TRBV12-4, the J call TRBJ2-1; TCRdb proposes TRBD2, but this gene call is untestable without DNA. The CDR3 is made up of 17 amino acids. CDR3 residues: CASSTPSGRRSYNEQFF.

V and J are TRBV5-1 and TRBJ2-1; TCRdb picks TRBD1, but there is no DNA to check that call. CDR3 length equals 12 residues. CDR1 and CDR2 from the germline V gene are SGHRS and YFSETQ. CDR3 loop: CASSSSRDGQFF. Full variable domain (remainder filled in from reference TRBV5-1 and TRBJ2-1): KAGVTQTPRYLIKTRGQQVTLSCSPISGHRSVSWYQQTPGQGLQFLFEYFSETQRNKGNFPGRFSGRQFSNSRSEMNVSTLELGDSALYLCASSSSRDGQFFGPGTRLTVL.